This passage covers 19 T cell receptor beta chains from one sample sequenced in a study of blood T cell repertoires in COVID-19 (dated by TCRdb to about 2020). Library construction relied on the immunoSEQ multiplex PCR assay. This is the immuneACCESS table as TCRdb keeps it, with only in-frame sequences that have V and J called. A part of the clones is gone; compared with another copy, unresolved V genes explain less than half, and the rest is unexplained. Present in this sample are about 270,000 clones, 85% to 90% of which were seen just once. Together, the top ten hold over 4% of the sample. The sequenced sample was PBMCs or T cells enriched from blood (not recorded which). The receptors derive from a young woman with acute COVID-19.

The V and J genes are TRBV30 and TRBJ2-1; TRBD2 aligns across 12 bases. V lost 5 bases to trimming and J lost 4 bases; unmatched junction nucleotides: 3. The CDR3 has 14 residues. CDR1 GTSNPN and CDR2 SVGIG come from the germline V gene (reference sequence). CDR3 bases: TGTGCCTGGGAGCTAGCGGGAGGGTACAATGAGCAGTTCTTC. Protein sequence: CAWELAGGYNEQFF.

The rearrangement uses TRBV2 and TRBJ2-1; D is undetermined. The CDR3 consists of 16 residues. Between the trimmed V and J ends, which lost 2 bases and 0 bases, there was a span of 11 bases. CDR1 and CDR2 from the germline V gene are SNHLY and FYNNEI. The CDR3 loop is CASSETLLDSYNEQFF. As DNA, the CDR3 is TGTGCCAGCAGTGAAACGTTACTCGACTCCTACAATGAGCAGTTCTTC.

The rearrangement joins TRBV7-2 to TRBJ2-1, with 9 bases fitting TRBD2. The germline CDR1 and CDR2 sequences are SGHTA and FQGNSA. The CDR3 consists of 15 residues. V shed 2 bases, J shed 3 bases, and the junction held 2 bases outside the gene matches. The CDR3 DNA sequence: TGTGCCAGCAGCTTACGCGGGAGGGTCTACAATGAGCAGTTCTTC. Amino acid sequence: CASSLRGRVYNEQFF.

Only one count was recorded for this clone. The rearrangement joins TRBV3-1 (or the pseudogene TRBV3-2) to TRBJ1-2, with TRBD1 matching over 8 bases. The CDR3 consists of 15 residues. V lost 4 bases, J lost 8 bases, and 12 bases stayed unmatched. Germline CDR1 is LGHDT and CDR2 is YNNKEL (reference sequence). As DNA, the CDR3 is TGTGCCAGCAGCCCGGCCGACCAGGGGGCGTCAGGCTACACCTTC. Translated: CASSPADQGASGYTF.

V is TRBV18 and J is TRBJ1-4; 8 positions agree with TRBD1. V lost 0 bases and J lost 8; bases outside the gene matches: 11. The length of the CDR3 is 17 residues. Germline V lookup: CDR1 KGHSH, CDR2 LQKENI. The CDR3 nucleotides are TGTGCCAGCTCACCACCTTTTGCCAGGGGGCATCGGGAAAAACTGTTTTTT. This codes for CASSPPFARGHREKLFF. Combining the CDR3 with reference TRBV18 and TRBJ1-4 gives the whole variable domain NAGVMQNPRHLVRRRGQEARLRCSPMKGHSHVYWYRQLPEEGLKFMVYLQKENIIDESGMPKERFSAEFPKEGPSILRIQQVVRGDSAAYFCASSPPFARGHREKLFFGSGTQLSVL.

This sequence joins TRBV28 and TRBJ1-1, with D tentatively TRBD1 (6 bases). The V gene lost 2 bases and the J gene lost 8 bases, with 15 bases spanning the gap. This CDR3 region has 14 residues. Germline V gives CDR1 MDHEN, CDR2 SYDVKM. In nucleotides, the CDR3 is TGTGCCAGCAGTTTAGGAGGGGGGGTTGGGGAAGCTTTCTTT. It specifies CASSLGGGVGEAFF.

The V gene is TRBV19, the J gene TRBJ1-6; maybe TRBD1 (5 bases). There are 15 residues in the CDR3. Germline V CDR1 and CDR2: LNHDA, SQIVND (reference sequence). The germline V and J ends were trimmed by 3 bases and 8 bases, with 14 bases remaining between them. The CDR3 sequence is CASSMWGLRDSPLHF. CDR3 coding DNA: TGTGCCAGTAGTATGTGGGGTCTCAGGGATTCACCCCTCCACTTT.

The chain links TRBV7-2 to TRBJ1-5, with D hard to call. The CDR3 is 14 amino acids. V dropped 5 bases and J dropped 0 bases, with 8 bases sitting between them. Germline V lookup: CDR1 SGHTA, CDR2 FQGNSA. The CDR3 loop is CASSPYYSNQPQHF. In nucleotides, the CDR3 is TGTGCCAGCAGCCCATACTATAGCAATCAGCCCCAGCATTTT.

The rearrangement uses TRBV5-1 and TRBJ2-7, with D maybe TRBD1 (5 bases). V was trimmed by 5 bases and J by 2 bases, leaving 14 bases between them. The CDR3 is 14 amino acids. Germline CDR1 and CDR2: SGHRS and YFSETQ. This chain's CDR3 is CASRKGQPTYEQYF. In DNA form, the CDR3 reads TGCGCCAGCAGGAAGGGGCAGCCCACCTACGAGCAGTACTTC. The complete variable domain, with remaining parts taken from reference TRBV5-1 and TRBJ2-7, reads KAGVTQTPRYLIKTRGQQVTLSCSPISGHRSVSWYQQTPGQGLQFLFEYFSETQRNKGNFPGRFSGRQFSNSRSEMNVSTLELGDSALYLCASRKGQPTYEQYFGPGTRLTVT.

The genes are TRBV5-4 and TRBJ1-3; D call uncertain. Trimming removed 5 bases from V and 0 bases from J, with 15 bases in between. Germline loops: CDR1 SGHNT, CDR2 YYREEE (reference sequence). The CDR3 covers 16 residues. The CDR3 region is CASSSQQTPSGNTIYF. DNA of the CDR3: TGTGCCAGCAGTTCACAACAGACCCCCTCTGGAAACACCATATATTTT.

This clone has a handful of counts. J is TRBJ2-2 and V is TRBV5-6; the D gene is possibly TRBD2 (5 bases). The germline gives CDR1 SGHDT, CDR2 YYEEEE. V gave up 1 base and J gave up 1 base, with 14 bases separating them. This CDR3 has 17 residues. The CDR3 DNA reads TGTGCCAGCAGCTTGTTCTACCTGGCGGGGAACACCGGGGAGCTGTTTTTT. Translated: CASSLFYLAGNTGELFF.

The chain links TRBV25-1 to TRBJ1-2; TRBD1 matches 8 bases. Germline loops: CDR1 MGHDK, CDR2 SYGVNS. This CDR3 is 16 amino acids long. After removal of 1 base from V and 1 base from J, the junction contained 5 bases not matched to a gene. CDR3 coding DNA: TGTGCCAGCAGTGAATCCCCTGGACAGGGTAACTATGGCTACACCTTC. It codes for CASSESPGQGNYGYTF.

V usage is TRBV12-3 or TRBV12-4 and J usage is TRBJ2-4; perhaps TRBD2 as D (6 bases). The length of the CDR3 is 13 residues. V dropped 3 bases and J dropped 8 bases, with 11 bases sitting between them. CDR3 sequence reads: CASSFWPGDIQYF. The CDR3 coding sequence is TGTGCCAGCAGTTTTTGGCCGGGAGACATTCAGTACTTC.

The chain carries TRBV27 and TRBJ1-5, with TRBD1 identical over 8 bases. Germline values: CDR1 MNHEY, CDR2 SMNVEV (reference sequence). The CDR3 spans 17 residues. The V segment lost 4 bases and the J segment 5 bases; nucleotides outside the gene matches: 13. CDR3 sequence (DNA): TGTGCCAGCAGTTCGGACTACCCCGGGACAGGAGATCAGCCCCAGCATTTT. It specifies CASSSDYPGTGDQPQHF.

The CDR3 loop reads CASSHPGQYTDTQYF. The CDR3 nucleotides are TGTGCCAGCAGCCATCCAGGACAGTACACAGATACGCAGTATTTT. The chain joins TRBV7-9 to TRBJ2-3, with a weak D call TRBD1 (6 bases). The CDR3 runs to 15 residues. V was shortened by 5 bases and J by 2 bases, with 14 bases between the two germline ends. CDR1 SEHNR and CDR2 FQNEAQ come from the germline V gene (reference sequence).

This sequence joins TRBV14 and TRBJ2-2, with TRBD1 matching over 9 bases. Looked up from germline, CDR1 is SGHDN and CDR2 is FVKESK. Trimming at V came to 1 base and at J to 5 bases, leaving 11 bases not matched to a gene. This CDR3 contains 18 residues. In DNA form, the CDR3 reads TGTGCCAGCAGCCAAGCCGCGATTGGGACAGGGCGGACCGGGGAGCTGTTTTTT. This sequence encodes CASSQAAIGTGRTGELFF. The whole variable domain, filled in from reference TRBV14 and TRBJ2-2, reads EAGVTQFPSHSVIEKGQTVTLRCDPISGHDNLYWYRRVMGKEIKFLLHFVKESKQDESGMPNNRFLAERTGGTYSTLKVQPAELEDSGVYFCASSQAAIGTGRTGELFFGEGSRLTVL.

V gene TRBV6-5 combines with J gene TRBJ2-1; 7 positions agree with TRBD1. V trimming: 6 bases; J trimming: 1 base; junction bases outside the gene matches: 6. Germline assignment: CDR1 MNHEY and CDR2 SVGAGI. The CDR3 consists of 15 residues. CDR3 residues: CASRLQGTSYNEQFF. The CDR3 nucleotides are TGTGCCAGCAGGCTACAGGGGACATCCTACAATGAGCAGTTCTTC.

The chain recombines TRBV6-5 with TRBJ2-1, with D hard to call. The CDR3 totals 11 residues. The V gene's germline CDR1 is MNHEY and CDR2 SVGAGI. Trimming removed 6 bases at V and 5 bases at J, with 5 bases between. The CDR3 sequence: CASRFNNEQFF. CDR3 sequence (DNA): TGTGCCAGCAGATTTAACAATGAGCAGTTCTTC.

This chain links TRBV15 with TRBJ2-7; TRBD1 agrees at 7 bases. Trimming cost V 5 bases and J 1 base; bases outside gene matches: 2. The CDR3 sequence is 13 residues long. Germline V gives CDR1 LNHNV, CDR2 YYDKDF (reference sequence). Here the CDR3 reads CATSLQGSYEQYF. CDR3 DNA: TGTGCCACCAGCTTACAGGGGTCCTACGAGCAGTACTTC. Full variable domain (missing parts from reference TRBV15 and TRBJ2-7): DAMVIQNPRYQVTQFGKPVTLSCSQTLNHNVMYWYQQKSSQAPKLLFHYYDKDFNNEADTPDNFQSRRPNTSFCFLDIRSPGLGDTAMYLCATSLQGSYEQYFGPGTRLTVT.